This section outlines one TCR beta chain sequence together with its context. This entry comes from a study of blood T cell repertoires in COVID-19. V lost 6 bases and J lost 5; bases outside the gene matches: 5. The CDR3 is 14 residues long. Germline CDR1 and CDR2: LNHDA and SQIVND (reference sequence). TCRdb keeps only in-frame clones here, not all; method: immunoSEQ multiplex PCR. This sample has some 19,000 clones; around 83% occur once, and the top ten carry about 17%. The source is a man in his 70s with acute or convalescent COVID-19. The specimen was peripheral blood. This rearrangement joins TRBV19 to TRBJ2-1; TRBD2 agrees at 9 bases. The CDR3 reads CASSLIAGDNEQFF. The CDR3 coding sequence is TGTGCCAGTAGCCTCATAGCGGGAGACAATGAGCAGTTCTTC.